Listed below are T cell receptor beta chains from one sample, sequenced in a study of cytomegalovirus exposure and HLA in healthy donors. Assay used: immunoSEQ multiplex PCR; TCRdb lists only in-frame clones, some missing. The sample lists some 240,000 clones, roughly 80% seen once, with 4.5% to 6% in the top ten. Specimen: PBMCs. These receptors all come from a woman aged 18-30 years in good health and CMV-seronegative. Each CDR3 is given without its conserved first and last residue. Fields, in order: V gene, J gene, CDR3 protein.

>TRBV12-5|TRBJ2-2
ASGLVPGWRGSDTGELF
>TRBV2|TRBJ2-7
ASSGQKDRDYEQY
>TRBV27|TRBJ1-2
ASSSSGTDFDYGYT
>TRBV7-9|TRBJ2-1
ASSHDRETSRNEQF
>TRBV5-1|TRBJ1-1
ASSASTGGATEAF
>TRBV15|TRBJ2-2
ATSKVPNTGELF
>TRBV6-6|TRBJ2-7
ASSDSGTGYEQY
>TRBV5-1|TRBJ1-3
ASSLEGQGSGNTIY
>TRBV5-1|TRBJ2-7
ASSLAAGGAYEQY
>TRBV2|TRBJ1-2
ASTQVVNYGYT
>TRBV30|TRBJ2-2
AWSVLQGPGELF
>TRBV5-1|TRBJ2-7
ASSLANGLYEQY
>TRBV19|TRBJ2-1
ASSAPLAGGQDEQF
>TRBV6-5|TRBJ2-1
ASSSGASGYNEQF
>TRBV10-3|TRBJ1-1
AIRGGRNTEAF
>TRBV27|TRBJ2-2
ASSLEGYGELF
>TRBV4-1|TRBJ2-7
ASSQDRTGLYEQY
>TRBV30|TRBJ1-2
AWRSQGAFNYGYT
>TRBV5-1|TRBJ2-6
ASSPNGANVLT